A selection of T cell receptor beta chains follows, all from one sample in a study of control samples from healthy donors and cancer patients. The assay was immunoSEQ multiplex PCR, and TCRdb's table has in-frame clones only and misses some. The sample includes some 120,000 clones, more than 85% seen only once; the top ten take roughly 8.7%. The specimen was blood. The receptors shown here come from a man between 18 and 35 years old in good health. Both conserved end residues are part of each CDR3. Fields, in order: CDR3 protein, CDR3 DNA, V gene, clone size, J gene, D gene. The D gene is left open where the match is weak. Clone size is stated in some rows and not others, as once, few, many or a class when expanded.

cdr3_aa: CASSPSTGHHYNEQFF
cdr3_nt: TGCGCCAGCAGCCCCTCCACGGGACACCACTACAATGAGCAGTTCTTC
v_call: TRBV5-1
clone_size: -
j_call: TRBJ2-1
d_call: -

cdr3_aa: CASSPEMRGGGALGYGYTF
cdr3_nt: TGTGCCAGCAGCCCCGAAATGCGAGGAGGGGGCGCCTTAGGCTATGGCTACACCTTC
v_call: TRBV16
clone_size: -
j_call: TRBJ1-2
d_call: TRBD1

cdr3_aa: CASSLGGLAGTDTQYF
cdr3_nt: TGTGCCAGCAGCTTGGGGGGACTAGCGGGGACAGATACGCAGTATTTT
v_call: TRBV7-2
clone_size: -
j_call: TRBJ2-3
d_call: TRBD2

cdr3_aa: CASSLSWTENQETQYF
cdr3_nt: TGTGCCAGCAGCTTATCTTGGACAGAAAATCAAGAGACCCAGTACTTC
v_call: TRBV11-2
clone_size: -
j_call: TRBJ2-5
d_call: -

cdr3_aa: CASSSDSWNTEAFF
cdr3_nt: TGTGCCAGCAGTTCGGACAGCTGGAACACTGAAGCTTTCTTT
v_call: TRBV6-5
clone_size: -
j_call: TRBJ1-1
d_call: -

cdr3_aa: CAFQMTGRGTEAFF
cdr3_nt: TGTGCCTTTCAGATGACAGGGCGGGGAACTGAAGCTTTCTTT
v_call: TRBV30
clone_size: -
j_call: TRBJ1-1
d_call: TRBD1

cdr3_aa: CASSQRGTYEQYF
cdr3_nt: TGTGCCAGCAGCCAGCGGGGGACTTACGAGCAGTACTTC
v_call: TRBV3-1/TRBV3-2
clone_size: -
j_call: TRBJ2-7
d_call: TRBD2

cdr3_aa: CASSLDWQGNTGELFF
cdr3_nt: TGTGCCAGCAGCTTGGATTGGCAGGGAAACACCGGGGAGCTGTTTTTT
v_call: TRBV5-6
clone_size: -
j_call: TRBJ2-2
d_call: -

cdr3_aa: CASSTDRGGYYGYTF
cdr3_nt: TGTGCCAGCAGCACAGACAGGGGCGGGTACTATGGCTACACCTTC
v_call: TRBV7-3
clone_size: -
j_call: TRBJ1-2
d_call: TRBD1

cdr3_aa: CASSFAGGRGDTQYF
cdr3_nt: TGCGCCAGCAGCTTTGCGGGGGGGCGTGGAGATACGCAGTATTTT
v_call: TRBV5-1
clone_size: -
j_call: TRBJ2-3
d_call: TRBD2

cdr3_aa: CASSPRARGEKLFF
cdr3_nt: TGTGCCAGCAGTCCCCGGGCCCGCGGCGAAAAACTGTTTTTT
v_call: TRBV27
clone_size: once
j_call: TRBJ1-4
d_call: -

cdr3_aa: CASSPQGRTEAFF
cdr3_nt: TGTGCCAGCAGCCCCCAGGGGAGAACTGAAGCTTTCTTT
v_call: TRBV9
clone_size: once
j_call: TRBJ1-1
d_call: -

cdr3_aa: CASSLGGTRPDTQYF
cdr3_nt: TGTGCCAGCAGCTTGGGGGGTACGAGGCCAGATACGCAGTATTTT
v_call: TRBV7-9
clone_size: -
j_call: TRBJ2-3
d_call: -

cdr3_aa: CASARSEEQYF
cdr3_nt: TGTGCCAGCGCCCGGTCCGAAGAGCAGTACTTC
v_call: TRBV12-3/TRBV12-4
clone_size: -
j_call: TRBJ2-7
d_call: -

cdr3_aa: CASSVGLAGGSTGELFF
cdr3_nt: TGTGCCAGCAGCGTAGGGCTAGCGGGGGGAAGTACCGGGGAGCTGTTTTTT
v_call: TRBV9
clone_size: -
j_call: TRBJ2-2
d_call: TRBD2

cdr3_aa: CATPDGDGNQPQHF
cdr3_nt: TGTGCCACCCCAGACGGAGATGGCAATCAGCCCCAGCATTTT
v_call: TRBV27
clone_size: -
j_call: TRBJ1-5
d_call: -

cdr3_aa: CASRRGSGELFF
cdr3_nt: TGTGCCAGCAGAAGGGGGTCCGGGGAGCTGTTTTTT
v_call: TRBV9
clone_size: -
j_call: TRBJ2-2
d_call: -

cdr3_aa: CASSLLTRSPEAFF
cdr3_nt: TGTGCCAGCAGCCTACTGACGAGGAGCCCTGAAGCTTTCTTT
v_call: TRBV7-2
clone_size: -
j_call: TRBJ1-1
d_call: -

cdr3_aa: CASSPGGTGELFF
cdr3_nt: TGTGCCAGCAGCCCAGGGGGGACCGGGGAGCTGTTTTTT
v_call: TRBV14
clone_size: -
j_call: TRBJ2-2
d_call: -

cdr3_aa: CASSFSMGNEKLFF
cdr3_nt: TGTGCCAGCAGTTTCTCCATGGGGAATGAAAAACTGTTTTTT
v_call: TRBV27
clone_size: -
j_call: TRBJ1-4
d_call: -

cdr3_aa: CASSLDRTGELFF
cdr3_nt: TGTGCCAGCAGCCTGGACCGGACCGGGGAGCTGTTTTTT
v_call: TRBV5-4
clone_size: -
j_call: TRBJ2-2
d_call: -

cdr3_aa: CASSALDSGNQPQHF
cdr3_nt: TGTGCCAGTAGTGCCCTGGACAGCGGGAATCAGCCCCAGCATTTT
v_call: TRBV19
clone_size: -
j_call: TRBJ1-5
d_call: -

cdr3_aa: CATAGSSTDTQYF
cdr3_nt: TGTGCCACCGCCGGGTCTAGCACAGATACGCAGTATTTT
v_call: TRBV24-1
clone_size: -
j_call: TRBJ2-3
d_call: -

cdr3_aa: CASRNGEGHRELFF
cdr3_nt: TGCGCCAGCCGCAATGGTGAGGGTCATAGGGAACTGTTTTTT
v_call: TRBV5-1
clone_size: -
j_call: TRBJ1-4
d_call: -

cdr3_aa: CAIRPRADPNSPLHF
cdr3_nt: TGTGCCATCAGACCCCGGGCAGACCCTAATTCACCCCTCCACTTT
v_call: TRBV10-3
clone_size: -
j_call: TRBJ1-6
d_call: -

cdr3_aa: CASRLRDRGLGGYGYTF
cdr3_nt: TGCGCCAGCAGGCTCCGAGACAGGGGGCTCGGCGGCTATGGCTACACCTTC
v_call: TRBV4-1
clone_size: -
j_call: TRBJ1-2
d_call: TRBD1

cdr3_aa: CAWSVSGARELFF
cdr3_nt: TGTGCCTGGAGTGTATCGGGTGCCCGGGAGCTGTTTTTT
v_call: TRBV30
clone_size: -
j_call: TRBJ2-2
d_call: -

cdr3_aa: CASSFGTGNTIYF
cdr3_nt: TGTGCCAGCAGCTTTGGGACCGGAAACACCATATATTTT
v_call: TRBV5-6
clone_size: -
j_call: TRBJ1-3
d_call: -

cdr3_aa: CASSQGGTDPYEQYF
cdr3_nt: TGTGCCAGCAGCCAAGGTGGGACAGACCCCTACGAGCAGTACTTC
v_call: TRBV4-2
clone_size: -
j_call: TRBJ2-7
d_call: TRBD1

cdr3_aa: CASSTYRTGNTEAFF
cdr3_nt: TGTGCCAGCAGCACCTACCGGACGGGGAACACTGAAGCTTTCTTT
v_call: TRBV5-5
clone_size: -
j_call: TRBJ1-1
d_call: -

cdr3_aa: CASSDGGSEAFF
cdr3_nt: TGTGCCAGCAGTGACGGAGGGTCTGAAGCTTTCTTT
v_call: TRBV6-4
clone_size: -
j_call: TRBJ1-1
d_call: -

cdr3_aa: CASSLGAQGKRYEQYF
cdr3_nt: TGCGCCAGCAGCTTAGGCGCCCAGGGGAAAAGGTACGAGCAGTACTTC
v_call: TRBV5-1
clone_size: -
j_call: TRBJ2-7
d_call: -

cdr3_aa: CASSAQGTDLFKEKLFF
cdr3_nt: TGTGCCAGCAGCGCGCAGGGGACGGATCTCTTTAAGGAAAAACTGTTTTTT
v_call: TRBV9
clone_size: -
j_call: TRBJ1-4
d_call: -

cdr3_aa: CASRLQGLNSPLHF
cdr3_nt: TGTGCCAGCAGGCTACAGGGTCTTAATTCACCCCTCCACTTT
v_call: TRBV14
clone_size: -
j_call: TRBJ1-6
d_call: -

cdr3_aa: CASGSGQAGEQFF
cdr3_nt: TGTGCCAGCGGCTCGGGACAGGCCGGTGAGCAGTTCTTC
v_call: TRBV6-5
clone_size: -
j_call: TRBJ2-1
d_call: TRBD1

cdr3_aa: CASSEPRGPLDNSPLHF
cdr3_nt: TGTGCCAGCAGTGAACCCAGGGGGCCGCTAGATAATTCACCCCTCCACTTT
v_call: TRBV6-1
clone_size: few
j_call: TRBJ1-6
d_call: TRBD1

cdr3_aa: CASSLLGHRADTQYF
cdr3_nt: TGTGCCAGCAGCTTACTGGGTCATAGGGCAGATACGCAGTATTTT
v_call: TRBV7-3
clone_size: -
j_call: TRBJ2-3
d_call: -

cdr3_aa: CASSRGQALTYEQYF
cdr3_nt: TGTGCCAGCAGCCGGGGACAGGCGCTTACCTACGAGCAGTACTTC
v_call: TRBV5-8
clone_size: once
j_call: TRBJ2-7
d_call: TRBD1

cdr3_aa: CASSDTSGGRGETQYF
cdr3_nt: TGTGCCAGCAGCGACACTAGCGGGGGGCGGGGAGAGACCCAGTACTTC
v_call: TRBV5-4
clone_size: -
j_call: TRBJ2-5
d_call: TRBD2

cdr3_aa: CASIGPNPHEQYF
cdr3_nt: TGTGCCAGCATCGGCCCTAACCCCCACGAGCAGTACTTC
v_call: TRBV2
clone_size: -
j_call: TRBJ2-7
d_call: -

cdr3_aa: CASTSDRGYEQYF
cdr3_nt: TGTGCCAGCACCTCGGACAGGGGCTACGAGCAGTACTTC
v_call: TRBV6-6
clone_size: -
j_call: TRBJ2-7
d_call: TRBD1

cdr3_aa: CAWIGSGGGPRTQYF
cdr3_nt: TGTGCCTGGATAGGGAGCGGGGGGGGCCCTCGGACGCAGTATTTT
v_call: TRBV30
clone_size: -
j_call: TRBJ2-3
d_call: TRBD2

cdr3_aa: CASSVLPDIGSPLHF
cdr3_nt: TGTGCCAGCAGCGTGCTTCCAGATATAGGATCACCCCTCCACTTT
v_call: TRBV9
clone_size: -
j_call: TRBJ1-6
d_call: -